Described below is a single T cell receptor beta chain sequence and its context. Its antigen specificity is not known. Base qualities are not at hand, and no much larger clone is one base apart. The CDR3 runs 15 residues from the cysteine to the phenylalanine. The only DNA kept is the CDR3, 45 bases in frame from the first base. Trimming leaves V shorter by 3 bases and J shorter by 4 bases, with the junction holding 5 bases beyond the gene matches. According to the germline V gene (reference sequence), CDR1 reads LNHNV and CDR2 reads YYDKDF. The record originates from a study of CD8+CD57+ T cells in acquired aplastic anemia (dated by TCRdb to between 2018 and 2020). In the study overall: DNA extracted from sorted CD4+ and CD8+ cells had a mean of 3.2 ug, with a range of about 0.19 to 30 ug. A CD8+CD57+ expansion meant a frequency higher than the mean frequency seen in healthy subjects. On the study overall, not on this receptor specifically: Although under 35 CD8+ CDR3 sequences were shared by patients and controls, these sequences appeared highly expressed in patients and within the immunodominant clones of patients. Between patients and healthy controls, no significant difference in CD8+ Simpson's diversity was found (P=0.060).

Genomic DNA served as template for TCR beta VDJ combination and CDR3 sequence profiling. An Illumina HiSeq 2000 was used for TCR repertoire sequencing. As for how the authors treated the data: TRBV/TRBJ rearrangement plots, CDR3 size and DJ length profiles, and Simpson's diversity index were used to assess repertoires. The most abundant DNA sequence in the deep sequencing data was defined as the immunodominant clone. CDR3 amino acid sequences were checked for sharing between subjects and were compared against published repertoires and the VDJdb database. TCRdb reprocessed the public reads (quality trimming at Q25 with fastp, clone calling with MiXCR) and kept in-frame beta chains. Rows merge per CDR3 protein into single entries with the most common DNA and genes. What appears here as the V and J calls and clone size reflects TCRdb's work, not the paper's. For this sample there are 250,000 to 350,000 distinct CDR3 sequences; about 50% appear just once. The ten largest account for approximately 1.2% of the sample.

Flow cytometry had shown CD8+CD57+ cell expansion in the patients selected for sequencing. Severe acquired aplastic anemia was diagnosed in all patients according to International Study of Aplastic Anemia and Agranulocytosis and Camitta criteria. At the time blood was sampled, none of the patients had received any therapy. In this study, sorted CD4+ and CD8+ T cells from the blood of healthy subjects and of severe aplastic anemia patients had their TCR repertoires deep-sequenced. In the USA, patient enrollment took place under clinicaltrials.gov protocols 00001620, 01623167, 00001397, 00071045, 00081523 and 00961064. Ficoll-Paque density gradient centrifugation was used to isolate peripheral blood mononuclear cells. Before DNA extraction, CD4+ and CD8+ T cells were sorted by FACS or by magnetic beads.

Sequences were obtained from sorted CD4+, CD8+, or CD8+CD57+ T cells (not recorded which) from PBMCs. This TCR was recovered from a human donor with aplastic anemia. Recombination connected TRBV15 to TRBJ1-4; the central 7 bases match TRBD1. The CDR3: CATSSFDRVNEKLFF. The base sequence is TGTGCCACCAGCAGCTTCGACAGGGTTAATGAAAAACTGTTTTTT.